The clone carrying this TCR beta chain was observed at least ten times. Its antigen is as yet unknown. These data belong to a study of human T cells and chemical hapten exposure. Study-wide background: Mostly female, the patients presented with alopecia areata, totalis or universalis. Broader study findings: Counts of expanded TCRs (at PT1) showed a positive correlation with patch test score.

Unique molecular identifiers were linked by the library to individual cDNA molecules. TCRdb called the RACE reads again in MiXCR, with one record for every CDR3 protein. The data show 80,000 to 100,000 distinct CDR3 sequences, about a tenth seen once. As to time point: patch test 3, about 24 weeks after DPC sensitization. Treatment defined: therapeutic diphenylcyclopropenone sensitization with weekly scalp DPC. The material was whole blood, obtained in connection with sensitization to the hapten diphenylcyclopropenone (DPC). The TCR was taken from a woman aged 25-40 years with alopecia areata. Some clones in this sample may be carry-over from other donors' samples.

CDR3 coding DNA: TGTGCTAGTGGACCCTCGGACAGGGCGGGCGAGCAGTACGTC. It codes for CASGPSDRAGEQYV. The rearrangement uses TRBV12-5 and TRBJ2-7; 8 bases align to TRBD1. Germline CDR1 LGHNT, CDR2 FRNRAP. This CDR3 comprises 14 residues. The V and J ends lost 6 bases and 6 bases, in that order; junction bases with no gene match: 10.